These 22 T cell receptor beta chains came from one sample sequenced in a study of OX40 agonist ivuxolimab in advanced cancers. Only in-frame clones appear in the TCRdb table, and some are missing; sequencing was by immunoSEQ multiplex PCR. Among tens of thousands of clones listed, approximately 80% were seen once. Sample: CD4+ or CD8+ T cells sorted from blood, taken in a trial of the OX40 agonist ivuxolimab. These TCRs come from an adult with an advanced solid tumor such as melanoma, head and neck, liver or kidney cancer.

The chain joins TRBV6-6 to TRBJ2-2; D gene ambiguous. Trimming took off 2 bases at V and 6 bases at J, with 1 base between the two ends. The germline V gene has CDR1 MNHNY and CDR2 SVGAGI (reference sequence). The CDR3 consists of 11 residues. For the CDR3, the DNA is TGTGCCAGCAGTTACCCCGGGGAGCTGTTTTTT. Its protein is CASSYPGELFF.

The sample holds many counts of this clone. The chain combines TRBV7-6 with TRBJ2-7; no firm D call. The germline gives CDR1 SGHVS, CDR2 FNYEAQ. The CDR3 runs 17 residues. The germline V and J ends were trimmed by 2 bases and 2 bases, with 19 bases remaining between them. Here the CDR3 DNA reads TGTGCCAGCAGCTTAATACATTCGCGGAACCCCCCCTACGAGCAGTACTTC. Its translation: CASSLIHSRNPPYEQYF.

This clone is judged medium-sized. The chain recombines TRBV14 with TRBJ2-3, with D possibly TRBD2 on 6 matching bases. This CDR3 has 16 residues. V lost 1 base, J lost 10 bases, and 21 bases lay in between. Germline V gives CDR1 SGHDN, CDR2 FVKESK. CDR3 protein: CASSQATSTTTLSQYF. The CDR3 DNA reads as TGTGCCAGCAGCCAAGCTACTAGCACCACCACCTTATCGCAGTATTTT.

This clone is judged medium-sized. This chain links TRBV25-1 with TRBJ2-5, with a tentative D call TRBD1 (8 bases). CDR1 and CDR2 (germline): MGHDK, SYGVNS. The CDR3 runs 16 residues. Trimming stripped 3 bases from V and 2 bases from J, with 16 bases between. The CDR3 DNA reads TGTGCCAGCAGTGACAGCGGGACAGGTCGACAAGAGACCCAGTACTTC. Translation: CASSDSGTGRQETQYF.

J is TRBJ1-3 and V is TRBV7-2; D possibly corresponds to TRBD1 (5 bases). CDR3 size: 13 residues. V gave up 4 bases and J gave up 2 bases, with 6 bases separating them. Germline V gene data show CDR1 as SGHTA and CDR2 as FQGNSA. The chain's CDR3 is CASSSGPGNTIYF. CDR3 in DNA: TGTGCCAGCAGCTCGGGACCTGGAAACACCATATATTTT.

V gene TRBV2 combines with J gene TRBJ2-5, with no clear D. The ends were cut back, 6 bases at V and 4 bases at J, with 6 bases in the middle. The germline V gene encodes CDR1 SNHLY and CDR2 FYNNEI. The CDR3 spans 11 residues. CDR3: CASSPLETQYF. The CDR3 DNA is TGTGCCAGCAGCCCGTTAGAGACCCAGTACTTC.

The CDR3 region has the DNA TGTGCCAGCAGCGCCATTGGGACTAGCGGGAGTCGCGAGCAGTACTTC. This gives the protein CASSAIGTSGSREQYF. This sequence joins TRBV9 and TRBJ2-7, with TRBD2 matching over 14 bases. The CDR3 is 16 amino acids. Trimming cost V 3 bases and J 6 bases; bases outside gene matches: 8. CDR1 is SGDLS, CDR2 YYNGEE, per germline.

This clone was counted between two and nine times. V usage is TRBV12-5 and J usage is TRBJ1-1, with TRBD1 matching over 8 bases. CDR1 and CDR2 from the germline V gene are LGHNT and FRNRAP. This CDR3 contains 15 residues. Unmatched junction bases numbered 9, after V lost 5 bases and J lost 4 bases. The CDR3 nucleotides are TGTGCTAGTGGTCCGGGACCGACAGGGGCCACTGAAGCTTTCTTT. Amino acids: CASGPGPTGATEAFF. The variable domain in full, completed from reference TRBV12-5 and TRBJ1-1, reads DARVTQTPRHKVTEMGQEVTMRCQPILGHNTVFWYRQTMMQGLELLAYFRNRAPLDDSGMPKDRFSAEMPDATLATLKIQPSEPRDSAVYFCASGPGPTGATEAFFGQGTRLTVV.

The chain is built from TRBV28 and TRBJ2-4; TRBD2 is a possible D gene (5 bases). In germline, CDR1 is MDHEN, CDR2 SYDVKM. Trimming shortened V by 2 bases and J by 6 bases, and 11 bases separated the two germline ends. The length of the CDR3 is 14 residues. This chain's CDR3 is CASSLPAAVNIQYF. For the CDR3, the DNA is TGTGCCAGCAGTTTACCAGCGGCGGTAAACATTCAGTACTTC.

This clone was counted between two and nine times. The V and J genes are TRBV27 and TRBJ2-2; 10 bases are a match to TRBD2. This CDR3 has 16 amino acids. J was trimmed by 7 bases and V by 7 bases; bases with no gene match: 12. CDR1 is MNHEY, CDR2 SMNVEV, per germline (reference sequence). The CDR3 region has the DNA TGTGCCAGCACCGACACGGGACTAGCGCGACACGGGGAGCTGTTTTTT. It encodes CASTDTGLARHGELFF.

J is TRBJ1-1 and V is TRBV5-8; TRBD1 matches at 9 bases. The ends lost 3 bases at V and 3 bases at J; junction bases unmatched: 3. Germline V gene data show CDR1 as SGHTS and CDR2 as YDEGEE. The CDR3 is 14 amino acids. The CDR3 bases are TGTGCCAGCAGCTATGGACAGGGGTACACTGAAGCTTTCTTT. Its translation is CASSYGQGYTEAFF.

The chain carries TRBV5-1 and TRBJ2-1; the D call may be TRBD1 or TRBD2 (5 bases each). The CDR3 extends over 14 amino acids. Germline-derived CDR1 and CDR2 are SGHRS and YFSETQ. V was trimmed by 0 bases and J by 8 bases, leaving 12 bases between them. CDR3 loop: CASSLAWGTDEQFF. The CDR3 region has the DNA TGCGCCAGCAGCTTGGCCTGGGGGACGGATGAGCAGTTCTTC. The entire variable domain, with the rest obtained from reference TRBV5-1 and TRBJ2-1, is as follows: KAGVTQTPRYLIKTRGQQVTLSCSPISGHRSVSWYQQTPGQGLQFLFEYFSETQRNKGNFPGRFSGRQFSNSRSEMNVSTLELGDSALYLCASSLAWGTDEQFFGPGTRLTVL.

The chain links TRBV9 to TRBJ2-1, with D perhaps matching TRBD2 (6 bases). There are 16 residues in the CDR3. Germline assignment: CDR1 SGDLS and CDR2 YYNGEE. Trimming shortened V by 4 bases and J by 2 bases, and 16 bases separated the two germline ends. CDR3 nucleotide sequence: TGTGCCAGCAGCTCCCTCCCGGAGGGGCCCTACAATGAGCAGTTCTTC. The encoded protein is CASSSLPEGPYNEQFF. Using reference TRBV9 and TRBJ2-1 for the parts outside the CDR3, the full variable domain is DSGVTQTPKHLITATGQRVTLRCSPRSGDLSVYWYQQSLDQGLQFLIQYYNGEERAKGNILERFSAQQFPDLHSELNLSSLELGDSALYFCASSSLPEGPYNEQFFGPGTRLTVL.

This chain joins TRBV7-9 and TRBJ2-5, with 10 nucleotides matching TRBD2. Looked up from germline, CDR1 is SEHNR and CDR2 is FQNEAQ (reference sequence). The J segment lost 3 bases and the V segment lost 1 base, leaving 2 bases of the junction unmatched. The CDR3 extends over 15 amino acids. The CDR3 spells CASSLGGTSEETQYF. In nucleotides, the CDR3 is TGTGCCAGCAGCTTAGGCGGGACTAGCGAAGAGACCCAGTACTTC.

This clone came up many times. The chain recombines TRBV18 with TRBJ1-5, with D uncertain. This CDR3 is 16 amino acids long. V gave up 1 base and J gave up 2 bases, with 12 bases separating them. Germline CDR1 KGHSH, CDR2 LQKENI. DNA for the CDR3: TGTGCCAGCTCACCACAAGTACTGACGGGCAATCAGCCCCAGCATTTT. This gives the protein CASSPQVLTGNQPQHF.

V is TRBV5-1 and J is TRBJ1-2; TRBD1 matches 7 bases. V lost 4 bases, J lost 2 bases, and 8 bases stayed unmatched. Germline CDR1 is SGHRS and CDR2 is YFSETQ. The CDR3 contains 15 residues. The DNA for the CDR3 is TGCGCCAGCAGCCAAACGGGACAGCCCAACTATGGCTACACCTTC. This translates into CASSQTGQPNYGYTF.

In its sample, this clone was seen once. The gene calls are TRBV5-4 and TRBJ2-7, with TRBD2 identical over 11 bases. The CDR3 sequence is 16 residues long. Germline CDR1 and CDR2: SGHNT and YYREEE (reference sequence). Trimming took 4 bases from V and 3 from J; bases not matched to a gene: 9. CDR3 amino acids: CASSAGLAGQNYEQYF. Here the CDR3 DNA reads TGTGCCAGCAGCGCAGGACTAGCGGGTCAAAACTACGAGCAGTACTTC.

CDR3 sequence: CASSRTGGVGEKLFF. The CDR3 nucleotides are TGTGCCAGCAGTCGTACCGGGGGGGTTGGCGAAAAACTGTTTTTT. The rearrangement links TRBV7-8 to TRBJ1-4; D perhaps matches TRBD1 (5 bases). The ends were cut back, 6 bases at V and 8 bases at J, with 19 bases in the middle. The CDR3 length is 15 residues. Per the germline V gene, CDR1 is SGHVS and CDR2 is FQNEAQ.

The V and J genes are TRBV7-9 and TRBJ1-2; possible D gene TRBD1, 5 bases. From germline, CDR1 is SEHNR and CDR2 FQNEAQ (reference sequence). The CDR3 runs 15 residues. V was pared by 2 bases and J by 3 bases, with 13 bases between. The CDR3, as DNA: TGTGCCAGCAGCTTATACGCCGGCAGGGACTATGGCTACACCTTC. Translated, it gives CASSLYAGRDYGYTF.

The chain recombines TRBV7-2 with TRBJ2-5; 7 nucleotides match TRBD2. The V gene's germline CDR1 is SGHTA and CDR2 FQGNSA. The V segment lost 8 bases and the J segment 5 bases; nucleotides outside the gene matches: 11. The CDR3 sequence is 14 residues long. The CDR3 reads CASQRDVTGETQYF. The DNA of the CDR3 is TGTGCCAGCCAGCGGGACGTAACTGGGGAGACCCAGTACTTC.

The rearrangement links TRBV6-1 to TRBJ2-3; 11 positions match TRBD2. Per germline, CDR1 MNHNS and CDR2 SASEGT. The CDR3 loop spans 16 amino acids. The V gene end was trimmed by 3 bases and the J gene end by 2 bases; junction bases not matched to a gene: 4. The CDR3 DNA reads TGTGCCAGCAGTGATGCTAGCGGGAGGTCCACAGATACGCAGTATTTT. Translating it yields CASSDASGRSTDTQYF.

The rearrangement links TRBV9 to TRBJ2-1, with D possibly being TRBD2 (6 bases). Germline V CDR1 and CDR2: SGDLS, YYNGEE. Trimming shortened V by 4 bases and J by 7 bases, and 18 bases separated the two germline ends. This CDR3 is 15 amino acids long. In DNA form, the CDR3 reads TGTGCCAGCAGCTCAGGCACTCTTGGAGGGAATGAGCAGTTCTTC. Its translation is CASSSGTLGGNEQFF. The full variable domain, its missing parts supplied by reference TRBV9 and TRBJ2-1, is DSGVTQTPKHLITATGQRVTLRCSPRSGDLSVYWYQQSLDQGLQFLIQYYNGEERAKGNILERFSAQQFPDLHSELNLSSLELGDSALYFCASSSGTLGGNEQFFGPGTRLTVL.